These 15 T cell receptor beta chains came from one sample sequenced in a study of blood T cell repertoires in COVID-19. TCRdb's table, derived via immunoSEQ multiplex PCR, lists solely in-frame clones and lacks some. The sample lists 350,000 to 450,000 clones, 89% occurring once. Material: PBMCs or T cells enriched from blood (not recorded which). The receptors stem from a woman aged 25 to 39 who had recovered from COVID-19.

The CDR3 sequence: CAGKGAGYGYTF. CDR3 bases: TGTGCCGGTAAAGGGGCCGGGTATGGCTACACCTTC. This sequence joins TRBV30 and TRBJ1-2; D possibly corresponds to TRBD1 (5 bases). This CDR3 is built from 12 residues. CDR1 GTSNPN and CDR2 SVGIG come from the germline V gene (reference sequence). V shed 8 bases and J shed 5 bases, with 15 bases lying between them.

This chain joins TRBV7-9 and TRBJ1-4; 11 bases agree with TRBD1. V lost 1 base, J lost 4 bases, and 5 bases stayed unmatched. This CDR3 contains 17 residues. Per the germline V gene, CDR1 is SEHNR and CDR2 is FQNEAQ (reference sequence). The CDR3 sequence: CASSLVGQGAGNEKLFF. The CDR3 nucleotides read TGTGCCAGCAGCTTAGTTGGACAGGGGGCAGGTAATGAAAAACTGTTTTTT.

This clone was observed a single time. This chain joins TRBV7-2 and TRBJ2-7; 7 nucleotides align to TRBD1. Trimming removed 5 bases from V and 0 bases from J; junction bases left unmatched: 10. Germline assignment: CDR1 SGHTA and CDR2 FQGNSA. The CDR3 has 16 residues. The CDR3 region is CASSLAGQADSYEQYF. In DNA form, the CDR3 reads TGTGCCAGCAGCCTGGCTGGACAGGCCGACTCCTACGAGCAGTACTTC. Looking up the rest from reference TRBV7-2 and TRBJ2-7 gives the full variable domain: GAGVSQSPSNKVTEKGKDVELRCDPISGHTALYWYRQSLGQGLEFLIYFQGNSAPDKSGLPSDRFSAERTGGSVSTLTIQRTQQEDSAVYLCASSLAGQADSYEQYFGPGTRLTVT.

This chain uses TRBV6-5 with TRBJ2-7; D unclear. The CDR3 loop spans 12 amino acids. Germline assignment: CDR1 MNHEY and CDR2 SVGAGI. Deletions cut 4 bases from V and 1 base from J, with 5 bases between. CDR3 sequence reads: CASSSVSYEQYF. The CDR3 DNA follows: TGTGCCAGCAGTTCCGTTTCCTACGAGCAGTACTTC.

This clone appeared a few times. The same CDR3 also results from other DNA sequences found in this sample. The chain links TRBV11-2 to TRBJ1-2, with TRBD1 identical over 9 bases. Germline V gives CDR1 SGHAT, CDR2 FQNNGV. V dropped 5 bases and J dropped 5; count of bases not matched to a gene: 6. The CDR3 runs to 14 residues. CDR3 loop: CASSPRTGVYGYTF. The CDR3 DNA reads TGTGCCAGCAGCCCCCGGACAGGGGTTTATGGCTACACCTTC.

The gene calls are TRBV9 and TRBJ1-2; TRBD1 aligns across 7 bases. The germline V gene encodes CDR1 SGDLS and CDR2 YYNGEE. The V segment lost 4 bases and the J segment 3 bases; nucleotides outside the gene matches: 3. This CDR3 comprises 13 residues. CDR3 DNA sequence: TGTGCCAGCAGCAGCGGACAGGACTATGGCTACACCTTC. The encoded protein is CASSSGQDYGYTF.

CDR3: CASSLAVGGHFSYEQYF. In DNA form, the CDR3 reads TGCGCCAGCAGCTTGGCCGTAGGGGGCCATTTCTCCTACGAGCAGTACTTC. V and J are TRBV5-1 and TRBJ2-7, with 7 positions matching TRBD1. V dropped 0 bases and J dropped 0; count of bases not matched to a gene: 9. Germline V gives CDR1 SGHRS, CDR2 YFSETQ. The length of the CDR3 is 17 residues. Full variable domain (rest looked up from reference TRBV5-1 and TRBJ2-7): KAGVTQTPRYLIKTRGQQVTLSCSPISGHRSVSWYQQTPGQGLQFLFEYFSETQRNKGNFPGRFSGRQFSNSRSEMNVSTLELGDSALYLCASSLAVGGHFSYEQYFGPGTRLTVT.

The rearrangement uses TRBV2 and TRBJ2-1; TRBD2 agrees at 10 bases. V lost 9 bases to trimming and J lost 9 bases; unmatched junction nucleotides: 8. The germline CDR1 and CDR2 sequences are SNHLY and FYNNEI. This CDR3 contains 13 residues. The CDR3 DNA follows: TGTGCCAGTGGGACTAGCGAGGGGGGTGAGCAGTTCTTC. This translates into CASGTSEGGEQFF.

J is TRBJ2-1 and V is TRBV4-1, with TRBD2 matching 10 bases. Germline CDR1 reads MGHRA; CDR2 reads YSYEKL. There are 16 residues in the CDR3. Trimming took 3 bases from V and 7 from J; bases not matched to a gene: 9. The CDR3 protein is CASSQLPGTSVNEQFF. DNA for the CDR3: TGCGCCAGCAGCCAGCTTCCCGGGACTAGCGTAAATGAGCAGTTCTTC.

This chain uses TRBV6-5 with TRBJ1-3; possibly TRBD1 for D (6 bases). Trimming stripped 6 bases from V and 0 bases from J, with 12 bases between. CDR3 size: 15 residues. CDR1 and CDR2 (germline): MNHEY, SVGAGI. CDR3 protein: CASRHQTGSGNTIYF. The CDR3 bases are TGTGCCAGCAGACATCAGACAGGCTCTGGAAACACCATATATTTT.

The chain is built from TRBV30 and TRBJ2-3; possibly TRBD2 for D (5 bases). The germline gives CDR1 GTSNPN, CDR2 SVGIG (reference sequence). Trimming took 0 bases from V and 4 from J, leaving 11 bases between them. The CDR3 runs 14 residues. The CDR3 loop reads CAWSVHGNADTQYF. As DNA, the CDR3 is TGTGCCTGGAGTGTACACGGGAACGCAGATACGCAGTATTTT.

The chain carries TRBV27 and TRBJ1-2; the match to TRBD1 covers 9 bases. V lost 3 bases, J lost 7 bases, and 12 bases stayed unmatched. The CDR3 runs to 16 residues. Germline assignment: CDR1 MNHEY and CDR2 SMNVEV (reference sequence). In nucleotides, the CDR3 is TGTGCCAGCAGTTTTCGCCCTCTTCCGGGACAGGGTGGCTACACCTTC. Its translation: CASSFRPLPGQGGYTF.

The J gene is TRBJ1-1, the V gene TRBV4-1; possibly TRBD1 for D (6 bases). V was pared by 4 bases and J by 10 bases, with 16 bases between. In germline, CDR1 is MGHRA, CDR2 YSYEKL. This CDR3 has 13 residues. The CDR3 is CASSRRQDIGAFF. Written as DNA, the CDR3 is TGCGCCAGCAGCCGTAGACAGGATATAGGAGCTTTCTTT.

The chain recombines TRBV4-2 with TRBJ2-2; D perhaps matches TRBD1 (6 bases). Germline-derived CDR1 and CDR2 are LGHNA and YNFKEQ. V lost 1 base and J lost 6, with 15 bases in between. The CDR3 loop spans 16 amino acids. Written as DNA, the CDR3 is TGTGCCAGCAGCCAAGGTCCCAGGGGCGATGCCGGGGAGCTGTTTTTT. Translation gives CASSQGPRGDAGELFF.

This chain connects TRBV3-1 (or the pseudogene TRBV3-2) to TRBJ1-3, with a weak D call TRBD1 (6 bases). Trimming left V 4 bases short and J 1 base short, with 14 bases between. The CDR3 extends over 16 amino acids. The germline V gene encodes CDR1 LGHDT and CDR2 YNNKEL (reference sequence). CDR3 in DNA: TGTGCCAGCAGCCGTGCAGGGGAATTTTCTGGAAACACCATATATTTT. It specifies CASSRAGEFSGNTIYF.